One T cell receptor beta chain is described in this entry. This sample is part of a study of control samples from healthy donors and cancer patients. Germline assignment: CDR1 SGHAT and CDR2 FQDESV (reference sequence). The V gene end was trimmed by 3 bases and the J gene end by 5 bases; junction bases not matched to a gene: 12. The CDR3 is made up of 16 amino acids. Data came from immunoSEQ multiplex PCR; TCRdb stores just in-frame clones and leaves some out. The sample records fewer than 120,000 clones, 88% being singletons. The source material was PBMCs. The V call is TRBV11-1, the J call TRBJ2-5, with 7 bases identical to TRBD1. The clonotype comes from a woman aged 55-70 years with lung cancer. The CDR3 bases are TGTGCCAGCAGCTTTTACTACCTTGGGGACAGCGAGACCCAGTACTTC. Protein sequence: CASSFYYLGDSETQYF. The variable domain in full, with the rest retrieved from reference TRBV11-1 and TRBJ2-5, is EAEVAQSPRYKITEKSQAVAFWCDPISGHATLYWYRQILGQGPELLVQFQDESVVDDSQLPKDRFSAERLKGVDSTLKIQPAELGDSAMYLCASSFYYLGDSETQYFGPGTRLLVL.